This TCR beta chain was profiled in a study of T-cell memory formation after mild COVID-19 (dated by TCRdb to about 2021). Context from the whole study: TCR sequence clusters from the two donors were largely donor specific. T-cell clones expanding and contracting after mild COVID-19 in a couple of donors were tracked by longitudinal TCRalpha and TCRbeta repertoire sequencing. The cohort comprised two young, previously healthy adult volunteers, one female and one male.

Here is what the overall study found, with its caveats: SARS-CoV-2 specificity was not confirmed for the second-wave clones peaking on day 37. Contracting CD4+ clones turned up mainly in the CM and EM memory subsets, whereas EMRA was where CD8+ clones were enriched. Some responding clones were detected in pre-infection memory, suggesting pre-existing cross-reactive memory T cells joined the SARS-CoV-2 response. The study included only a couple of mild cases, and larger cohorts that include severe cases with pre-infection samples were judged to be necessary. Clones contracting from day 15 to 85 had balanced CD4/CD8 phenotypes, while a second wave expanding from day 15 to 37 was biased towards CD4+.

The instrument given in TCRdb is Illumina NovaSeq 6000. TCRalpha and TCRbeta cDNA libraries were built by 5'RACE with constant-segment primers, adding sample barcodes and unique molecular identifiers. RNA was extracted from every sample with Trizol reagent. Library amplification was performed in two PCR steps, and a second sample barcode and Illumina TruSeq adapters were introduced in the second step. Sequencing of the libraries was done on an Illumina NovaSeq, producing 2 x 150 bp paired-end reads. As for the original processing: Reads were demultiplexed and collapsed into UMI-guided consensus sequences with migec v1.2.7. Using mixcr v2.1.11, the UMI consensuses were aligned to TRA and TRB V and J templates and assembled into clonotypes. A clonotype was counted as expanded or contracted only when both edgeR and NoisET called the clonotype significant, with the noise models trained on biological replicates. For edgeR calls, a false discovery rate-adjusted p below 0.01 and a log2 fold-change threshold of 1 were applied. As an exploratory analysis of dynamics, max-normalized trajectories of the 1000 most abundant clonotypes were examined by PCA with hierarchical clustering. Each responding clone was given a CD4 or CD8 phenotype based on the CD4+ and CD8+ repertoires, which had been sequenced separately. The raw public data were reprocessed by TCRdb itself: fastp quality trimming at Q25, MiXCR clonotype calling, in-frame beta chains only. Merged by CDR3 protein, the rows form single entries marked with the most common genes and DNA. The V and J calls and clone size are TCRdb's, not the authors'. A total of 540,000 or so distinct CDR3 sequences appear in this sample, about a fifth of them only once. Roughly an eighth of the sample goes to the ten largest clones.

Of note for this clonotype: No antigen is known for it. One base away there is no much larger clone; base qualities are not given.

PBMCs were isolated by Ficoll-Paque density gradient centrifugation. The sequenced material came from PBMCs or a T cell subset sorted from them (not recorded which). The sequence came from an adult woman who had mild COVID-19 (a few samples of this study predate the infection). The sample titles of this study are shuffled in the database, so cell type and time point are left out; the donor was told from shared clones.

The DNA is as follows: TGTGCCAGCGGATCCCTATCGGGTCAGCCCCAGCATTTT. This sequence encodes CASGSLSGQPQHF. The chain was built from TRBV6-5 and TRBJ1-5; there is no confident call for the D gene. The germline V gene specifies MNHEY as CDR1 and SVGAGI as CDR2. Reading from cysteine to phenylalanine, the CDR3 counts 13 amino acids. The sequence is cut down to CDR3 DNA, 39 bases in frame from base 1. Cut back by 8 bases and 6 bases, the V and J ends lie 14 bases apart.